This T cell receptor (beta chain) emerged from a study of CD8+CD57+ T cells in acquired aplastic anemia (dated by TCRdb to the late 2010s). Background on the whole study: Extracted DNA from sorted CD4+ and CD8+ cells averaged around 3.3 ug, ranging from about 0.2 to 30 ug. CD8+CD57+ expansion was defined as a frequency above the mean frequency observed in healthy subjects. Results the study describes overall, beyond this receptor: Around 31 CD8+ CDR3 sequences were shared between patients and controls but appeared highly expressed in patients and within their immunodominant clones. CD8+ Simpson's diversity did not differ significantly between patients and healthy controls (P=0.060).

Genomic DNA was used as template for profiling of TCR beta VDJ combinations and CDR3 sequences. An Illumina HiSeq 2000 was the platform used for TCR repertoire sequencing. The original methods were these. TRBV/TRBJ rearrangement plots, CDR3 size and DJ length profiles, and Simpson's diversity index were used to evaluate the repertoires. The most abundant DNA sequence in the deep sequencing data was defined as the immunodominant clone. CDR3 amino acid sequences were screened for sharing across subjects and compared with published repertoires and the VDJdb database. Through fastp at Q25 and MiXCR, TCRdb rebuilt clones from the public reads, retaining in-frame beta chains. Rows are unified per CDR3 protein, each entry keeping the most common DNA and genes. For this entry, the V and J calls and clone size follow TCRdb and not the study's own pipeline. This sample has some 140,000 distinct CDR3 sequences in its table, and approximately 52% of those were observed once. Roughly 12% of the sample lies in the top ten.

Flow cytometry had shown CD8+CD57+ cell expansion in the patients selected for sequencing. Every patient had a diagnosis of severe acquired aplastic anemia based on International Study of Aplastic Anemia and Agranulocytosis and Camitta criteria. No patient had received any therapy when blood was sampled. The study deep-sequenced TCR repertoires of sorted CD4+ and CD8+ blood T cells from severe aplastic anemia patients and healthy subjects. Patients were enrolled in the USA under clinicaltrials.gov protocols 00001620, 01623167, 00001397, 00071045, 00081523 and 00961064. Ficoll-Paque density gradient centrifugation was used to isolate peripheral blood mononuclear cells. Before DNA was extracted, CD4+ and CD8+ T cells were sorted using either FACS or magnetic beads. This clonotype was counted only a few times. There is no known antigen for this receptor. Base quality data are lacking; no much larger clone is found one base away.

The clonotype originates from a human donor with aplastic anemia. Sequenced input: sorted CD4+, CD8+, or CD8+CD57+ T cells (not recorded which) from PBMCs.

The DNA reads as follows: TGTGCCAGCAGCGAACGATCGGGACAGGGGGCTGGGGAGACCCAGTACTTC. Its protein is CASSERSGQGAGETQYF. The rearranged segments are TRBV9 and TRBJ2-5; 12 nucleotides in the junction match TRBD1. From the cysteine up to the phenylalanine, the CDR3 has a length of 17 residues. The kept DNA is CDR3 alone, 51 bases in frame from the first base. According to the germline V gene, CDR1 reads SGDLS and CDR2 reads YYNGEE. The germline V end is reduced by 3 bases and the J end by 5 bases; junction bases left unmatched: 11.